These T cell receptor beta chains were read from a single sample in a study of cytomegalovirus exposure and HLA in healthy donors. The protocol was immunoSEQ multiplex PCR, while the TCRdb copy is restricted to in-frame clones and leaves out a portion. The table has roughly 100,000 clones, approximately 60% seen once. Sequencing was performed on PBMCs. The origin of the receptors is a woman aged 50 to 60 in good health and CMV-seropositive. Both conserved end residues are part of each CDR3. A D gene is named only where the DNA matches it firmly. Not every row has a clone size; where given, it reads once, few, many or a size class.

v_call: TRBV18
j_call: TRBJ1-1
d_call: NA
clone_size: few
cdr3_aa: CASSPGQNTEAFF
cdr3_nt: TGTGCCAGCTCGCCTGGACAAAACACTGAAGCTTTCTTT

v_call: TRBV9
j_call: TRBJ1-1
d_call: NA
clone_size: NA
cdr3_aa: CASSGPWTEKNTEAFF
cdr3_nt: TGTGCCAGCAGCGGACCTTGGACAGAGAAGAACACTGAAGCTTTCTTT

v_call: TRBV2
j_call: TRBJ2-1
d_call: NA
clone_size: NA
cdr3_aa: CASSEFQGTGHEQFF
cdr3_nt: TGTGCCAGCAGTGAATTCCAGGGAACGGGCCATGAGCAGTTCTTC

v_call: TRBV6-5
j_call: TRBJ1-1
d_call: NA
clone_size: NA
cdr3_aa: CASTDRKVNTEAFF
cdr3_nt: TGTGCCAGCACGGACAGAAAAGTGAACACTGAAGCTTTCTTT

v_call: TRBV5-1
j_call: TRBJ2-1
d_call: TRBD2
clone_size: few
cdr3_aa: CASSFTSGGAGNEQFF
cdr3_nt: TGCGCCAGCAGCTTCACTAGCGGGGGGGCCGGCAATGAGCAGTTCTTC

v_call: TRBV6-6
j_call: TRBJ1-1
d_call: TRBD1
clone_size: few
cdr3_aa: CASRRQGNTEAFF
cdr3_nt: TGTGCCAGCAGGAGACAGGGGAACACTGAAGCTTTCTTT

v_call: TRBV6-1
j_call: TRBJ2-7
d_call: TRBD2
clone_size: once
cdr3_aa: CASCLAGAREQYF
cdr3_nt: TGTGCCAGCTGCCTAGCGGGGGCGAGGGAGCAGTACTTC

v_call: TRBV9
j_call: TRBJ1-1
d_call: TRBD1
clone_size: NA
cdr3_aa: CASSVGQGGTEAFF
cdr3_nt: TGTGCCAGCAGCGTCGGACAGGGCGGCACTGAAGCTTTCTTT

v_call: TRBV6-1
j_call: TRBJ2-7
d_call: TRBD1
clone_size: NA
cdr3_aa: CASSGVSGTDTYEQYF
cdr3_nt: TGTGCCAGCAGTGGCGTATCCGGGACAGACACCTACGAGCAGTACTTC

v_call: TRBV28
j_call: TRBJ2-6
d_call: TRBD1
clone_size: NA
cdr3_aa: CASSSGTGGSLGANVLTF
cdr3_nt: TGTGCCAGCAGCTCCGGGACAGGGGGTTCTTTGGGGGCCAACGTCCTGACTTTC

v_call: TRBV5-1
j_call: TRBJ2-2
d_call: TRBD2
clone_size: once
cdr3_aa: CASSHGLAGVTGELFF
cdr3_nt: TGCGCCAGCAGCCACGGACTAGCGGGGGTCACCGGGGAGCTGTTTTTT

v_call: TRBV7-2
j_call: TRBJ2-1
d_call: NA
clone_size: NA
cdr3_aa: CASSSDSQSSYNEQFF
cdr3_nt: TGTGCCAGCAGCTCTGACAGCCAGAGCTCCTACAATGAGCAGTTCTTC

v_call: TRBV11-1
j_call: TRBJ2-1
d_call: NA
clone_size: NA
cdr3_aa: CASSPNNNEQFF
cdr3_nt: TGTGCCAGCAGCCCAAACAATAATGAGCAGTTCTTC

v_call: TRBV19
j_call: TRBJ1-2
d_call: NA
clone_size: NA
cdr3_aa: CASPPRGAGYTF
cdr3_nt: TGTGCCAGCCCCCCCCGGGGGGCGGGCTACACCTTC

v_call: TRBV19
j_call: TRBJ2-6
d_call: TRBD2
clone_size: NA
cdr3_aa: CASSITGSGVSSGANVLTF
cdr3_nt: TGTGCCAGTAGTATCACAGGTAGCGGGGTGAGCTCTGGGGCCAACGTCCTGACTTTC

v_call: TRBV15
j_call: TRBJ2-1
d_call: TRBD2
clone_size: NA
cdr3_aa: CATSRDGGGFYNEQFF
cdr3_nt: TGTGCCACCAGCAGAGATGGGGGGGGGTTCTACAATGAGCAGTTCTTC

v_call: TRBV13
j_call: TRBJ2-3
d_call: TRBD2
clone_size: NA
cdr3_aa: CASSVASGSTDTQYF
cdr3_nt: TGTGCCAGCAGCGTCGCTAGCGGGAGCACAGATACGCAGTATTTT

v_call: TRBV7-6
j_call: TRBJ1-6
d_call: TRBD1
clone_size: NA
cdr3_aa: CASSFTASGQGNSPLHF
cdr3_nt: TGTGCCAGCAGCTTTACCGCCTCGGGACAGGGGAATTCACCCCTCCACTTT

v_call: TRBV27
j_call: TRBJ2-1
d_call: TRBD2
clone_size: NA
cdr3_aa: CASTPERGSYNEQFF
cdr3_nt: TGTGCCAGCACCCCCGAGCGGGGGTCCTACAATGAGCAGTTCTTC

v_call: TRBV16
j_call: TRBJ1-5
d_call: NA
clone_size: NA
cdr3_aa: CASSQTGAEPQHF
cdr3_nt: TGTGCCAGCAGCCAGACGGGTGCGGAGCCCCAGCATTTT

v_call: TRBV6-6
j_call: TRBJ1-1
d_call: TRBD1
clone_size: NA
cdr3_aa: CASSRDREAFF
cdr3_nt: TGTGCCAGCAGTAGGGACAGGGAAGCTTTCTTT

v_call: TRBV13
j_call: TRBJ2-3
d_call: NA
clone_size: NA
cdr3_aa: CASSRALAYSTDTQYF
cdr3_nt: TGTGCCAGCAGCCGAGCTCTAGCTTACTCCACAGATACGCAGTATTTT

v_call: TRBV5-4
j_call: TRBJ2-1
d_call: TRBD2
clone_size: NA
cdr3_aa: CASSWGTSGGNEQFF
cdr3_nt: TGTGCCAGCAGCTGGGGGACTAGCGGGGGTAATGAGCAGTTCTTC

v_call: TRBV29-1
j_call: TRBJ2-5
d_call: NA
clone_size: NA
cdr3_aa: CSVERGGQETQYF
cdr3_nt: TGCAGCGTTGAACGGGGTGGACAAGAGACCCAGTACTTC

v_call: TRBV28
j_call: TRBJ1-2
d_call: TRBD1
clone_size: NA
cdr3_aa: CASSRGQGSYGYTF
cdr3_nt: TGTGCCAGCAGCCGCGGACAGGGATCCTATGGCTACACCTTC

v_call: TRBV6-5
j_call: TRBJ2-7
d_call: TRBD1
clone_size: NA
cdr3_aa: CASSSLDRGYEQYF
cdr3_nt: TGTGCCAGCAGTTCCTTGGACAGGGGCTACGAGCAGTACTTC

v_call: TRBV11-2
j_call: TRBJ1-4
d_call: NA
clone_size: NA
cdr3_aa: CASSLDPTAGRLFF
cdr3_nt: TGTGCCAGCAGCTTAGATCCGACCGCAGGAAGACTGTTTTTT

v_call: TRBV14
j_call: TRBJ2-7
d_call: NA
clone_size: few
cdr3_aa: CASSQWTRGEQYF
cdr3_nt: TGTGCCAGCAGCCAGTGGACTCGTGGAGAGCAGTACTTC

v_call: TRBV7-9
j_call: TRBJ1-3
d_call: NA
clone_size: NA
cdr3_aa: CASSPRQYVNTIYF
cdr3_nt: TGTGCCAGCAGCCCCCGACAGTATGTAAACACCATATATTTT

v_call: TRBV29-1
j_call: TRBJ1-1
d_call: NA
clone_size: NA
cdr3_aa: CSVEDLRAFF
cdr3_nt: TGCAGCGTTGAAGATCTGAGAGCTTTCTTT

v_call: TRBV4-1
j_call: TRBJ2-3
d_call: TRBD2
clone_size: few
cdr3_aa: CASSRQPPELAGSNTDTQYF
cdr3_nt: TGCGCCAGCAGCCGACAGCCCCCGGAATTAGCGGGATCAAACACAGATACGCAGTATTTT

v_call: TRBV27
j_call: TRBJ2-3
d_call: NA
clone_size: few
cdr3_aa: CASSLREPADTQYF
cdr3_nt: TGTGCCAGCAGTTTACGGGAGCCGGCAGATACGCAGTATTTT

v_call: TRBV30
j_call: TRBJ2-1
d_call: NA
clone_size: NA
cdr3_aa: CAWNDLSTYNEQFF
cdr3_nt: TGTGCCTGGAACGACTTGTCCACCTACAATGAGCAGTTCTTC

v_call: TRBV5-6
j_call: TRBJ1-1
d_call: NA
clone_size: NA
cdr3_aa: CASSLDGGEEAFF
cdr3_nt: TGTGCCAGCAGCTTAGATGGCGGGGAAGAAGCTTTCTTT

v_call: TRBV5-1
j_call: TRBJ1-1
d_call: TRBD1
clone_size: NA
cdr3_aa: CASKTIPQGDTEAFF
cdr3_nt: TGCGCCAGCAAAACAATCCCCCAGGGGGACACTGAAGCTTTCTTT

v_call: TRBV6-1
j_call: TRBJ1-5
d_call: NA
clone_size: few
cdr3_aa: CASSEETTDYSNQPQHF
cdr3_nt: TGTGCCAGCAGTGAAGAAACGACGGACTATAGCAATCAGCCCCAGCATTTT